Following are 29 T cell receptor beta chains from one sample sequenced in a study of PD-L1 blockade in urothelial cancer. Time point noted: peripheral blood 6 weeks after treatment start. This table comes from immunoSEQ multiplex PCR, and its TCRdb copy is limited to in-frame clones, with some not included. The sample lists tens of thousands of clones; about 90% were seen once. Specimen: PBMCs, collected around atezolizumab (anti-PD-L1) treatment. These receptor sequences come from a man between 65 and 85 years old with urothelial cancer.

This chain connects TRBV19 to TRBJ1-2; no clear D. Trimming left V 7 bases short and J 4 bases short, with 13 bases between. CDR1 and CDR2 from the germline V gene are LNHDA and SQIVND (reference sequence). The CDR3 is made up of 13 amino acids. The CDR3 loop is CASTLGQGYGYTF. The CDR3 region has the DNA TGTGCCAGTACTCTGGGCCAAGGCTATGGCTACACCTTC.

The rearrangement joins TRBV19 to TRBJ1-1; D is ambiguous. Per germline, CDR1 LNHDA and CDR2 SQIVND (reference sequence). The CDR3 loop spans 13 amino acids. Trimming cost V 5 bases and J 1 base, with 8 bases left between them. The CDR3 loop is CASSLDTNTEAFF. CDR3 sequence (DNA): TGTGCCAGTAGTCTCGACACGAACACTGAAGCTTTCTTT.

V is TRBV7-8 and J is TRBJ1-5; D is possibly TRBD1 (6 bases). V dropped 5 bases and J dropped 4 bases, with 12 bases sitting between them. Germline lookup yields CDR1 SGHVS and CDR2 FQNEAQ. This CDR3 region has 14 residues. The CDR3 protein is CASSPRQANQPQHF. In DNA, the CDR3 is TGTGCCAGCAGCCCCCGACAGGCTAATCAGCCCCAGCATTTT.

This clone came up once. CDR3 amino acids: CASSQRQGGEQFF. CDR3 DNA: TGTGCCAGCAGTCAACGACAGGGTGGTGAGCAGTTCTTC. The genes are TRBV6-5 and TRBJ2-1, with 7 bases matching TRBD1. V shed 5 bases, J shed 9 bases, and the junction held 7 bases outside the gene matches. Per the germline V gene, CDR1 is MNHEY and CDR2 is SVGAGI. This CDR3 is 13 amino acids long.

This chain links TRBV6-1 with TRBJ2-1; 7 nucleotides align to TRBD2. The J segment lost 4 bases and the V segment lost 0 bases, leaving 6 bases of the junction unmatched. The germline V gene has CDR1 MNHNS and CDR2 SASEGT. CDR3 size: 16 residues. CDR3 residues: CASSEAPSGYYNEQFF. The DNA of the CDR3 is TGTGCCAGCAGTGAAGCGCCTAGCGGTTATTACAATGAGCAGTTCTTC.

CDR3 sequence reads: CASSFQNTEAFF. In DNA, the CDR3 is TGTGCCAGCAGCTTCCAGAACACTGAAGCTTTCTTT. The V and J genes are TRBV7-9 and TRBJ1-1; D gene ambiguous. Trimming shortened V by 3 bases and J by 1 base, and 3 bases separated the two germline ends. This CDR3 comprises 12 residues. CDR1 SEHNR and CDR2 FQNEAQ come from the germline V gene (reference sequence).

The chain links TRBV14 to TRBJ2-3; 7 bases match TRBD2. The CDR3 sequence is 17 residues long. CDR1 is SGHDN and CDR2 is FVKESK in the germline V gene. Trimming took 3 bases from V and 4 from J; bases not matched to a gene: 13. CDR3 in amino acids: CASSQRFGRESADTQYF. In nucleotides, the CDR3 is TGTGCCAGCAGCCAGCGGTTTGGGCGGGAGAGCGCAGATACGCAGTATTTT.

The V and J genes are TRBV2 and TRBJ2-7, with TRBD1 as a possible D gene (6 bases). CDR1 SNHLY and CDR2 FYNNEI come from the germline V gene. CDR3 length equals 14 residues. Trimming took 6 bases from V and 2 from J, leaving 14 bases between them. CDR3 nucleotide sequence: TGTGCCAGCAGGGACGCAGGGGTTCCCTACGAGCAGTACTTC. Translation: CASRDAGVPYEQYF.

The chain employs TRBV9 and TRBJ2-1; the D gene is possibly TRBD1 (5 bases). CDR3 length: 14 amino acids. Germline V gene sequence: CDR1 SGDLS, CDR2 YYNGEE. The germline V and J ends were trimmed by 3 bases and 0 bases, with 7 bases remaining between them. CDR3 protein: CASSAGNSYNEQFF. The CDR3 DNA reads TGTGCCAGCAGCGCAGGGAACTCCTACAATGAGCAGTTCTTC.

The CDR3 protein is CASSLPKIPPARHPYEQYF. As DNA, the CDR3 is TGTGCCAGCAGTTTACCGAAGATACCCCCCGCCAGGCACCCCTACGAGCAGTACTTC. This rearrangement joins TRBV27 to TRBJ2-7, with D uncertain. Looked up from germline, CDR1 is MNHEY and CDR2 is SMNVEV (reference sequence). Trimming took 2 bases from V and 2 from J, leaving 25 bases between them. The CDR3 contains 19 residues.

The rearrangement links TRBV28 to TRBJ1-5, with 7 nucleotides matching TRBD1. The V segment lost 6 bases and the J segment 3 bases; nucleotides outside the gene matches: 8. Germline-derived CDR1 and CDR2 are MDHEN and SYDVKM. The CDR3 has 15 amino acids. The DNA of the CDR3 is TGTGCCAGCAGCTTACCCACAGGGGTCAATCAGCCCCAGCATTTT. It yields the protein CASSLPTGVNQPQHF.

The genes are TRBV6-5 and TRBJ2-2, with D uncertain. V was shortened by 7 bases and J by 4 bases, with 13 bases between the two germline ends. This CDR3 spans 14 amino acids. Germline V gene sequence: CDR1 MNHEY, CDR2 SVGAGI. CDR3 region: CASIRGPGTGELFF. The CDR3 DNA follows: TGTGCCAGCATCCGAGGCCCGGGCACCGGGGAGCTGTTTTTT.

This chain links TRBV5-8 with TRBJ2-3; D is unclear. CDR3 length equals 14 residues. Germline CDR1 reads SGHTS; CDR2 reads YDEGEE. Between the trimmed V and J ends, which lost 2 bases and 2 bases, there was a span of 9 bases. CDR3 loop: CASSFTGITDTQYF. The CDR3 DNA sequence: TGTGCCAGCAGCTTCACGGGTATCACAGATACGCAGTATTTT. The variable domain in full, completed from reference TRBV5-8 and TRBJ2-3, reads EAGVTQSPTHLIKTRGQQATLRCSPISGHTSVYWYQQALGLGLQFLLWYDEGEERNRGNFPPRFSGRQFPNYSSELNVNALELEDSALYLCASSFTGITDTQYFGPGTRLTVL.

The CDR3 DNA is TGCAGCGTTGTCCAGCGGGAGGATCAAGAGACCCAGTACTTC. The encoded protein is CSVVQREDQETQYF. V gene TRBV29-1 combines with J gene TRBJ2-5, with 9 bases fitting TRBD2. Trimming cost V 4 bases and J 2 bases; bases outside gene matches: 5. CDR1 SQVTM and CDR2 ANQGSEA come from the germline V gene. The CDR3 sequence is 14 residues long.

The chain joins TRBV4-1 to TRBJ2-1; 14 bases agree with TRBD2. V lost 1 base, J lost 9 bases, and 14 bases stayed unmatched. This CDR3 is 19 amino acids long. Per the germline V gene, CDR1 is MGHRA and CDR2 is YSYEKL. The DNA for the CDR3 is TGCGCCAGCAGCCAAGGAGTTCCCGGGACTAGCGGGAGAAGTGTTGAGCAGTTCTTC. Its protein is CASSQGVPGTSGRSVEQFF.

This clone appeared a single time. The rearrangement links TRBV15 to TRBJ2-3; the match to TRBD2 covers 9 bases. This CDR3 region has 15 residues. CDR1 is LNHNV and CDR2 is YYDKDF in the germline V gene (reference sequence). V lost 5 bases and J lost 8; bases outside the gene matches: 11. CDR3 protein: CATSPLAGGAGTQYF. The DNA of the CDR3 is TGTGCCACCAGCCCACTAGCGGGTGGCGCGGGTACGCAGTATTTT.

V and J are TRBV19 and TRBJ1-2; 7 bases are shared with TRBD1. Trimming removed 5 bases from V and 4 bases from J; junction bases left unmatched: 7. This CDR3 is 14 amino acids long. Germline CDR1 LNHDA, CDR2 SQIVND (reference sequence). The CDR3 DNA is TGTGCCAGTAGTCCGGACAGGAAAACCTATGGCTACACCTTC. Encoded protein: CASSPDRKTYGYTF.

V and J are TRBV7-9 and TRBJ2-5; 11 bases are a match to TRBD2. This CDR3 contains 16 residues. Trimming cost V 0 bases and J 2 bases; bases outside gene matches: 2. The germline V gene has CDR1 SEHNR and CDR2 FQNEAQ (reference sequence). The CDR3 spells CASSLALAGGQETQYF. The CDR3 region has the DNA TGTGCCAGCAGCTTAGCCCTAGCGGGAGGACAAGAGACCCAGTACTTC.

The V and J genes are TRBV5-6 and TRBJ1-2; D is unresolved. Germline-derived CDR1 and CDR2 are SGHDT and YYEEEE. Trimming took 4 bases from V and 8 from J, leaving 9 bases between them. The length of the CDR3 is 11 residues. CDR3 bases: TGTGCCAGCAGCGCACAGTGGGGCTACACCTTC. Its protein product is CASSAQWGYTF.

The J gene is TRBJ2-7, the V gene TRBV2; 8 bases fit TRBD2. The CDR3 is 17 residues long. After removal of 8 bases from V and 4 bases from J, the junction contained 19 bases not matched to a gene. Germline assignment: CDR1 SNHLY and CDR2 FYNNEI. CDR3 DNA: TGTGCCAGCCGAGAACGTAGAGGGCGGGAGGTAAGGTACGAGCAGTACTTC. It encodes CASRERRGREVRYEQYF.

This clone was picked up one time. The chain joins TRBV5-4 to TRBJ2-5, with 14 bases lining up with TRBD2. The DNA matches TRBJ2-7 better at its end, which makes the J call doubtful. The CDR3 is 16 residues long. CDR1 and CDR2 (germline): SGHNT, YYREEE (reference sequence). The DNA of the CDR3 is TGTGCCAGCAGCTTGGGACTAGCGGGAGGGATTGACGAGCAGTACTTC. Residues: CASSLGLAGGIDEQYF.

This chain joins TRBV6-6 and TRBJ1-3, with a weak D call TRBD1 (6 bases). The CDR3 covers 14 residues. Trimming removed 8 bases at V and 0 bases at J, with 11 bases between. CDR1 and CDR2 from the germline V gene are MNHNY and SVGAGI (reference sequence). The CDR3 is CASLQGGSGNTIYF. The CDR3 nucleotides are TGTGCCAGCCTCCAAGGGGGCTCTGGAAACACCATATATTTT.

The sample holds one count of this clone. CDR3 sequence reads: CASSLGGTSGRYEQFF. Here the CDR3 DNA reads TGTGCCAGCAGCTTAGGAGGGACTAGCGGGAGGTATGAGCAGTTCTTC. The V gene is TRBV7-2, the J gene TRBJ2-1; 15 nucleotides agree with TRBD2. CDR1 SGHTA and CDR2 FQGNSA come from the germline V gene. The J segment lost 8 bases and the V segment lost 1 base, leaving 3 bases of the junction unmatched. This CDR3 is 16 amino acids long.

This chain uses TRBV6-5 with TRBJ1-1, with 11 bases matching TRBD1. V dropped 5 bases and J dropped 5; count of bases not matched to a gene: 7. CDR3 length: 15 residues. Germline V gene data show CDR1 as MNHEY and CDR2 as SVGAGI. The CDR3 here is CASSHLGTGGTEAFF. CDR3 nucleotide sequence: TGTGCCAGCAGTCACCTTGGGACAGGGGGGACTGAAGCTTTCTTT.

This chain joins TRBV4-1 and TRBJ2-4; possible D gene TRBD1, 6 bases. V gave up 5 bases and J gave up 0 bases, with 17 bases separating them. Germline V gives CDR1 MGHRA, CDR2 YSYEKL. CDR3 length equals 17 residues. CDR3: CASSTPDSEVAKNIQYF. The CDR3, as DNA: TGCGCCAGCAGCACCCCGGACAGCGAAGTAGCCAAAAACATTCAGTACTTC.

This sequence joins TRBV29-1 and TRBJ2-7; a possible D gene is TRBD2 (6 bases). Per germline, CDR1 SQVTM and CDR2 ANQGSEA. Trimming removed 6 bases from V and 4 bases from J, with 13 bases in between. This CDR3 is built from 12 residues. CDR3 sequence: CSVGWGDYEQYF. For the CDR3, the DNA is TGCAGCGTCGGGTGGGGGGATTACGAGCAGTACTTC.

The rearrangement links TRBV5-1 to TRBJ2-7; 8 nucleotides match TRBD1. The V and J ends lost 0 bases and 2 bases, in that order; junction bases with no gene match: 4. The germline V gene encodes CDR1 SGHRS and CDR2 YFSETQ. The CDR3 runs to 15 residues. CDR3 residues: CASSLGTGIPYEQYF. The DNA for the CDR3 is TGCGCCAGCAGCTTGGGGACAGGGATCCCCTACGAGCAGTACTTC.

The chain recombines TRBV21-1 with TRBJ2-7; the table calls TRBD1, which could not be checked here. TRBV21-1 is noted as a pseudogene. The length of the CDR3 is 16 residues. The CDR3 sequence: CASSKEARGHAYEQYF. DNA for the CDR3: TGTGCCAGCAGCAAAGAGGCCAGGGGCCATGCGTACGAGCAGTACTTC.

The chain is built from TRBV7-3 and TRBJ2-7; TRBD1 is a possible D gene (6 bases). V lost 2 bases and J lost 3, with 11 bases in between. In germline, CDR1 is SGHTA, CDR2 FQGTGA. This CDR3 has 14 residues. The CDR3, as DNA: TGTGCCAGCAGCTTAGCAGGGGATATCTACGAGCAGTACTTC. This codes for CASSLAGDIYEQYF.